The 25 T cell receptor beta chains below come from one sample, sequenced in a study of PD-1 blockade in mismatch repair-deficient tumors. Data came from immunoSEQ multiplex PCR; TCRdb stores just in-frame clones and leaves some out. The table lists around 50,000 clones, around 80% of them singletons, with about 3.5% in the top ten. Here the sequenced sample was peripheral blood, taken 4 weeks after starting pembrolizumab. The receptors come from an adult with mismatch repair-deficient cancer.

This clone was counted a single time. CDR3 DNA: TGTGCCAGCAGTTACTCAGATACGCAGTATTTT. Its protein is CASSYSDTQYF. This chain connects TRBV6-6 to TRBJ2-3; unclear D gene. CDR1 is MNHNY, CDR2 SVGAGI, per germline (reference sequence). Trimming stripped 0 bases from V and 5 bases from J, with 0 bases between. The CDR3 consists of 11 residues.

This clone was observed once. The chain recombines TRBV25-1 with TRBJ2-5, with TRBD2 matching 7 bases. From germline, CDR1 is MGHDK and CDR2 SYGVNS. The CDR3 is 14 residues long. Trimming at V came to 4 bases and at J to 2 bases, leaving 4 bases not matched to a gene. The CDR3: CASSVPGGQETQYF. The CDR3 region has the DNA TGTGCCAGCAGTGTCCCGGGAGGACAAGAGACCCAGTACTTC.

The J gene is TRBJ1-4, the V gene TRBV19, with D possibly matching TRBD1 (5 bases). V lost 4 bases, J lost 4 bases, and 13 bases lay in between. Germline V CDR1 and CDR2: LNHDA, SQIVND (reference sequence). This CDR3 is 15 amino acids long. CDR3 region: CASSRQGYNNEKLFF. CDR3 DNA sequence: TGTGCCAGTAGTAGGCAGGGATACAATAATGAAAAACTGTTTTTT.

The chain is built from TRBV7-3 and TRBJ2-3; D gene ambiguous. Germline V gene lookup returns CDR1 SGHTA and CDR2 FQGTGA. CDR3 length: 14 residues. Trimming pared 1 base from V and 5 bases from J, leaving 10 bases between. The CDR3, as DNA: TGTGCCAGCAGCTTAAACGCGGTGGGAGATACGCAGTATTTT. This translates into CASSLNAVGDTQYF. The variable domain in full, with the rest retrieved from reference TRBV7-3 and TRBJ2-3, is GAGVSQTPSNKVTEKGKYVELRCDPISGHTALYWYRQSLGQGPEFLIYFQGTGAADDSGLPNDRFFAVRPEGSVSTLKIQRTERGDSAVYLCASSLNAVGDTQYFGPGTRLTVL.

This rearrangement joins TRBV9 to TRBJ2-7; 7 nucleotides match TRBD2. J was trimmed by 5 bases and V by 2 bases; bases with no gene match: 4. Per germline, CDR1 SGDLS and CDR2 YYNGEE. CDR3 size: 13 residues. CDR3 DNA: TGTGCCAGCAGCGTCGGGACTACCCACGAGCAGTACTTC. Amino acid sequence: CASSVGTTHEQYF.

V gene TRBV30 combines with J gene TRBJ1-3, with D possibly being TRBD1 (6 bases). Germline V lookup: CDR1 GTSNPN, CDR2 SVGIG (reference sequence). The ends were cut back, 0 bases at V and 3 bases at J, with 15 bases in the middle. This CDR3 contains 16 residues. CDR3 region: CAWSVLTGLFGNTIYF. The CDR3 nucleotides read TGTGCCTGGAGTGTACTTACAGGGCTGTTTGGAAACACCATATATTTT.

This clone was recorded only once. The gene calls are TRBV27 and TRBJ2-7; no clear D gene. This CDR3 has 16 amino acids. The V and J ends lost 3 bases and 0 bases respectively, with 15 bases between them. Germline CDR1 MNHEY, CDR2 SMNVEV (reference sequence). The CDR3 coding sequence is TGTGCCAGCAGTTTCCTCCGTGTGGCTGGCTCCTACGAGCAGTACTTC. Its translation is CASSFLRVAGSYEQYF.

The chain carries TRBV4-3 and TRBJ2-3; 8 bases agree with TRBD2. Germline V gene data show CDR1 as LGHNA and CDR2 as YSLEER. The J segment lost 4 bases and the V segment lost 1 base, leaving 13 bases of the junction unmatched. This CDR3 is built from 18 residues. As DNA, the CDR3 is TGCGCCAGCAGCCAAGGGCCCGGGAAGCGGGAGAGGCCAGATACGCAGTATTTT. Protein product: CASSQGPGKRERPDTQYF.

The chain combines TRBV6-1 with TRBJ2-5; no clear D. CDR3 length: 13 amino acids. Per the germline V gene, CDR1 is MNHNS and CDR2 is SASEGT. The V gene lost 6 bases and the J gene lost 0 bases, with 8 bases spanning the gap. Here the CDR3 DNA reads TGTGCCAGCAGGTTATGGTACCAAGAGACCCAGTACTTC. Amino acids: CASRLWYQETQYF.

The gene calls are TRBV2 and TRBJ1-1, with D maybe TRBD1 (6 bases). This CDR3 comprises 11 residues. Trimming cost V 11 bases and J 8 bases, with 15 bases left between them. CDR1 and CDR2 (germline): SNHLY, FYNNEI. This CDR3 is CAGTGGAEAFF. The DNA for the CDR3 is TGTGCCGGGACTGGGGGGGCAGAAGCTTTCTTT.

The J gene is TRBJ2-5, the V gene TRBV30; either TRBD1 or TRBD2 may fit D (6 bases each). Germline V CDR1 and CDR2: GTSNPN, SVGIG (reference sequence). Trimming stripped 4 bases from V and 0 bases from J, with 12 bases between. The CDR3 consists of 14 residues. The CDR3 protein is CAWNRRGNQETQYF. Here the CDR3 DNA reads TGTGCCTGGAATAGGAGGGGGAACCAAGAGACCCAGTACTTC.

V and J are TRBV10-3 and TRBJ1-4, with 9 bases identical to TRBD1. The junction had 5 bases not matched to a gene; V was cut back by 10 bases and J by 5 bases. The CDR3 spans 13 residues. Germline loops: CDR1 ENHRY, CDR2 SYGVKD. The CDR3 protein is CATSGTGNEKLFF. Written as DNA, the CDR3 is TGTGCCACCTCCGGGACAGGGAATGAAAAACTGTTTTTT.

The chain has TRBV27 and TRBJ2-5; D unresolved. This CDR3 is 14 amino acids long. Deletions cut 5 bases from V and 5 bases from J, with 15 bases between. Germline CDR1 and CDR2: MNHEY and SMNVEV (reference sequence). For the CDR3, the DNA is TGTGCCAGCAGTCCCCTCGACCGGCGGGAGACCCAGTACTTC. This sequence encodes CASSPLDRRETQYF.

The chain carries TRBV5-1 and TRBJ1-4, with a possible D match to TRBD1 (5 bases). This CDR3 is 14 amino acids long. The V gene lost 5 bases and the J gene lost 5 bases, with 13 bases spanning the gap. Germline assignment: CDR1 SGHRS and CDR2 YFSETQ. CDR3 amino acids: CASREGTGNEKLFF. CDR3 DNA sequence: TGCGCCAGCAGGGAGGGGACGGGGAATGAAAAACTGTTTTTT.

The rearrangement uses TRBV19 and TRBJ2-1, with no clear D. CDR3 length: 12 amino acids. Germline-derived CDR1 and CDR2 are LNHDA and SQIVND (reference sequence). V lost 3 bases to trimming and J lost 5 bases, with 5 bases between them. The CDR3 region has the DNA TGTGCCAGTAGTATTGTAGACAATGAGCAGTTCTTC. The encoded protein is CASSIVDNEQFF. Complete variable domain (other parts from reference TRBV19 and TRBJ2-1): DGGITQSPKYLFRKEGQNVTLSCEQNLNHDAMYWYRQDPGQGLRLIYYSQIVNDFQKGDIAEGYSVSREKKESFPLTVTSAQKNPTAFYLCASSIVDNEQFFGPGTRLTVL.

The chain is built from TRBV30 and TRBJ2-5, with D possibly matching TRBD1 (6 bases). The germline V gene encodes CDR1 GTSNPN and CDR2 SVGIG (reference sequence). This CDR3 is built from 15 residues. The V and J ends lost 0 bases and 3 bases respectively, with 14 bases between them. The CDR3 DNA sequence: TGTGCCTGGAGTGTCCTCAGGGGAGTCAAAGAGACCCAGTACTTC. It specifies CAWSVLRGVKETQYF. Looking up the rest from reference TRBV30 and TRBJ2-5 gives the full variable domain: SQTIHQWPATLVQPVGSPLSLECTVEGTSNPNLYWYRQAAGRGLQLLFYSVGIGQISSEVPQNLSASRPQDRQFILSSKKLLLSDSGFYLCAWSVLRGVKETQYFGPGTRLLVL.

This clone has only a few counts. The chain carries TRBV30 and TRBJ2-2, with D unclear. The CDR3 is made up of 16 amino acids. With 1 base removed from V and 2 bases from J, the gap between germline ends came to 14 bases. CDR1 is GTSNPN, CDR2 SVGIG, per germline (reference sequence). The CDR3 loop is CAWSAGSGSNTGELFF. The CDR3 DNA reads TGTGCCTGGAGTGCTGGCTCCGGATCCAACACCGGGGAGCTGTTTTTT.

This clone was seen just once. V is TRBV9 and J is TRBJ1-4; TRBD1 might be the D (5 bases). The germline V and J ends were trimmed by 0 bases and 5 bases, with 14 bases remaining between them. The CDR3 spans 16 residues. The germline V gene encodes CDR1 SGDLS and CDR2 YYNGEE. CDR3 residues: CASSVALRGSNEKLFF. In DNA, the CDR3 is TGTGCCAGCAGCGTAGCATTGAGGGGTTCGAATGAAAAACTGTTTTTT.

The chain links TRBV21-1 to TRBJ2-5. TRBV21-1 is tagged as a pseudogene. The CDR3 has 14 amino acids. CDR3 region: CASTTEGENSTQYF. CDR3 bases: TGTGCCAGCACCACCGAAGGGGAGAACAGTACCCAGTACTTC.

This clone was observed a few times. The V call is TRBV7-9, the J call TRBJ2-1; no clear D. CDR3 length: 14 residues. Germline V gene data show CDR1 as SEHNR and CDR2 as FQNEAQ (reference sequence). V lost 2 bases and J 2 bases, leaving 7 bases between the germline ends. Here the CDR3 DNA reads TGTGCCAGCAGCTTATCATCAGCCTACAATGAGCAGTTCTTC. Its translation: CASSLSSAYNEQFF.

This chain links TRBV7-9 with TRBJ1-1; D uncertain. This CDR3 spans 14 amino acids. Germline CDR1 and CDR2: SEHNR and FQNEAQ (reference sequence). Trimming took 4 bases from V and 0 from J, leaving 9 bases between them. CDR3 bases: TGTGCCAGCAGCTCAGGAGATCTGAACACTGAAGCTTTCTTT. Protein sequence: CASSSGDLNTEAFF.

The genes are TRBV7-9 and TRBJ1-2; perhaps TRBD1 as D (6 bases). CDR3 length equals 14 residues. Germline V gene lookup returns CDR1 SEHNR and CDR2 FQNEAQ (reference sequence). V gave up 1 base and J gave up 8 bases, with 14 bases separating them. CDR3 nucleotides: TGTGCCAGCAGCTTAGACGTGGGGGCAAAAGGCTACACCTTC. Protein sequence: CASSLDVGAKGYTF. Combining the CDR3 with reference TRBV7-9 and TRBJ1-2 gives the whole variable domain DTGVSQNPRHKITKRGQNVTFRCDPISEHNRLYWYRQTLGQGPEFLTYFQNEAQLEKSRLLSDRFSAERPKGSFSTLEIQRTEQGDSAMYLCASSLDVGAKGYTFGSGTRLTVV.

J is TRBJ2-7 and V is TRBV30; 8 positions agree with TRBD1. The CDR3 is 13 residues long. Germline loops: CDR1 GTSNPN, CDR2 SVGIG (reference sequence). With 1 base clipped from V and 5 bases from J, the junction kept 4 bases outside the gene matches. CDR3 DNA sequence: TGTGCCTGGAGTGGACAGGGGTGGCACGAGCAGTACTTC. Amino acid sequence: CAWSGQGWHEQYF.

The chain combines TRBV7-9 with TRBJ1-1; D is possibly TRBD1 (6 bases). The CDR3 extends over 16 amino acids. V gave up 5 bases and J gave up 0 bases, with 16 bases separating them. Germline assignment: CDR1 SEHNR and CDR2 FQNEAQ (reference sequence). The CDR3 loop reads CASSQTLQGMNTEAFF. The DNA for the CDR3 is TGTGCCAGCAGCCAAACCTTACAGGGAATGAACACTGAAGCTTTCTTT.

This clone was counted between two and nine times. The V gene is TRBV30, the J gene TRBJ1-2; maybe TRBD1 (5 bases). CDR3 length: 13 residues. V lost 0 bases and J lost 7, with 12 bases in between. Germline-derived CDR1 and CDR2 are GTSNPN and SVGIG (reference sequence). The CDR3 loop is CAWSVARAGGYTF. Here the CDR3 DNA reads TGTGCCTGGAGTGTAGCCAGGGCGGGTGGCTACACCTTC. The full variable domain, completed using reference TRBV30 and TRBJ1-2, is SQTIHQWPATLVQPVGSPLSLECTVEGTSNPNLYWYRQAAGRGLQLLFYSVGIGQISSEVPQNLSASRPQDRQFILSSKKLLLSDSGFYLCAWSVARAGGYTFGSGTRLTVV.